The 7 T cell receptor beta chains given below trace back to one sample, sequenced in a study of T cells in Graves' hyperthyroidism and ophthalmopathy. Using RNA transcripts as the source, TCR beta CDR3 regions were amplified. First-round RT-PCR targeting the TCR CDR3 was performed with the HTBI primer set. TCRdb ran MiXCR on the multiplex PCR reads and lists one entry per CDR3 protein. The sample lists 600,000 to 750,000 distinct CDR3 sequences; roughly 17% were seen once. The sample consisted of blood. All receptors come from a man in his forties or fifties with Graves' hyperthyroidism.

This clonotype was detected many times. This sequence joins TRBV27 and TRBJ2-6; possibly TRBD1 or TRBD2 for D (6 bases each). V was shortened by 3 bases and J by 0 bases, with 12 bases between the two germline ends. This CDR3 region has 17 residues. Germline V gives CDR1 MNHEY, CDR2 SMNVEV (reference sequence). For the CDR3, the DNA is TGTGCCAGCAGTTTCCGGGGGCAAGGCTCTGGGGCCAACGTCCTGACTTTC. This codes for CASSFRGQGSGANVLTF.

This chain connects TRBV9 to TRBJ1-3; D not certain. CDR1 is SGDLS, CDR2 YYNGEE, per germline. The V and J ends lost 3 bases and 4 bases respectively, with 14 bases between them. This CDR3 spans 15 amino acids. The CDR3 protein is CASSAEEGAGNTIYF. The DNA for the CDR3 is TGTGCCAGCAGCGCCGAGGAGGGAGCAGGAAACACCATATATTTT.

The rearrangement uses TRBV19 and TRBJ1-1; D is uncertain. Trimming removed 5 bases at V and 1 base at J, with 8 bases between. CDR1 is LNHDA and CDR2 is SQIVND in the germline V gene (reference sequence). CDR3 length equals 13 residues. CDR3 nucleotides: TGTGCCAGTAGTCGCAGCTGGAACACTGAAGCTTTCTTT. Its protein is CASSRSWNTEAFF.

The V call is TRBV5-1, the J call TRBJ2-1, with D maybe TRBD1 (5 bases). The V gene lost 0 bases and the J gene lost 8 bases, with 15 bases spanning the gap. The CDR3 covers 15 residues. The germline gives CDR1 SGHRS, CDR2 YFSETQ. CDR3 loop: CASSLVSGRPYEQFF. CDR3 DNA sequence: TGCGCCAGCAGCTTGGTTTCAGGGCGTCCATATGAGCAGTTCTTC.

There are a few counts of this clonotype. This chain connects TRBV20-1 to TRBJ2-2, with TRBD1 as a possible D gene (5 bases). Germline V gives CDR1 DFQATT, CDR2 SNEGSKA (reference sequence). CDR3 length: 14 amino acids. V lost 2 bases and J lost 1, with 8 bases in between. The CDR3 bases are TGCAGTGCTAGAAAAACAGGGAACACCGGGGAGCTGTTTTTT. Residues: CSARKTGNTGELFF.

The chain has TRBV7-2 and TRBJ2-7; D unresolved. Per the germline V gene, CDR1 is SGHTA and CDR2 is FQGNSA. CDR3 length: 15 residues. V lost 2 bases and J 0 bases, leaving 11 bases between the germline ends. The CDR3 DNA reads as TGTGCCAGCAGCTTAATGGCGCAGAGCTCCTACGAGCAGTACTTC. This encodes CASSLMAQSSYEQYF.

The CDR3 protein is CASSLSTGHRLYEQYF. DNA for the CDR3: TGTGCCAGCAGTTTATCGACAGGGCACCGACTCTACGAGCAGTACTTC. The genes are TRBV27 and TRBJ2-7; 7 nucleotides align to TRBD1. Germline V CDR1 and CDR2: MNHEY, SMNVEV (reference sequence). The CDR3 runs 16 residues. The ends lost 0 bases at V and 3 bases at J; junction bases unmatched: 8.